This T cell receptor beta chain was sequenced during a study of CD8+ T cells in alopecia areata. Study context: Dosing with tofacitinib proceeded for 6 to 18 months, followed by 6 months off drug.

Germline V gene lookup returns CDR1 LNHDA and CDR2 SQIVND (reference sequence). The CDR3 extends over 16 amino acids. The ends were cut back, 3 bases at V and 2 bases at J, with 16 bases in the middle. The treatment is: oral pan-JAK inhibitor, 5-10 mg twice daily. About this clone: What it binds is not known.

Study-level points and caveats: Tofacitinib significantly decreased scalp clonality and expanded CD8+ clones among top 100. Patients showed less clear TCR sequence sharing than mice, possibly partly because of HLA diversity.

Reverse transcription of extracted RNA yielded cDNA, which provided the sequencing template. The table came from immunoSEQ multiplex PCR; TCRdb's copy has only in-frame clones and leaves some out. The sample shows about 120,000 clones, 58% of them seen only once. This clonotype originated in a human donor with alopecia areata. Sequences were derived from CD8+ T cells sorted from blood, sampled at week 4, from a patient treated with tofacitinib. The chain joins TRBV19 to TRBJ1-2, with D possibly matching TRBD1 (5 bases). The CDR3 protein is CASSILRQIPNYGYTF. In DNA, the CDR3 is TGTGCCAGTAGTATCCTTCGACAGATACCAAACTATGGCTACACCTTC.